The 3 T cell receptor beta chains below come from one sample, sequenced in a study of T-cell memory formation after mild COVID-19. Each CDR3 protein gets one entry after TCRdb re-called the 5' RACE reads with MiXCR. This sample has some 120,000 distinct CDR3 sequences; roughly 6% occur once, and the top ten carry 2% to 2.5%. Sequencing was performed on PBMCs or a T cell subset sorted from them (not recorded which). The receptors stem from an adult woman who had mild COVID-19 (a few samples of this study predate the infection). Cell type and time point are not known.

This clonotype was seen ten or more times. The CDR3 nucleotides are TGTGCCAGCAGCTTGTGGGTACTAGCGGGAAACATTCAGTACTTC. This sequence encodes CASSLWVLAGNIQYF. The chain has TRBV5-6 and TRBJ2-4, with 9 bases identical to TRBD2. Germline loops: CDR1 SGHDT, CDR2 YYEEEE. After removal of 1 base from V and 6 bases from J, the junction contained 5 bases not matched to a gene. CDR3 length: 15 amino acids.

This clonotype was counted at least ten times. J is TRBJ1-3 and V is TRBV12-3 or TRBV12-4; 7 bases align to TRBD1. Trimming took 8 bases from V and 0 from J; bases not matched to a gene: 13. This CDR3 has 17 amino acids. The CDR3 coding sequence is TGTGCCAGCCGAATCTTGAGAGGGGGCTACTCTGGAAACACCATATATTTT. It codes for CASRILRGGYSGNTIYF.

The genes are TRBV5-1 and TRBJ2-5; weak D call: TRBD2 (6 bases). Per the germline V gene, CDR1 is SGHRS and CDR2 is YFSETQ. The CDR3 covers 13 residues. Trimming took 4 bases from V and 3 from J, leaving 10 bases between them. The CDR3: CASSPWGEETQYF. CDR3 sequence (DNA): TGCGCCAGCAGCCCTTGGGGGGAAGAGACCCAGTACTTC.